This T cell receptor (beta chain) derives from a study of T cells in Graves' hyperthyroidism and ophthalmopathy. Germline CDR1 DFQATT, CDR2 SNEGSKA (reference sequence). V lost 6 bases and J lost 1, with 12 bases in between. This CDR3 contains 13 residues. Thyroid ultrasound and orbital computed tomography, with clinical symptoms and serum thyroxine and TRAb, informed diagnoses. Overall study findings and caveats: Through a model of 13 V-J features, ophthalmopathy was separated from stable hyperthyroidism. Most clonotypes expanded in the thyroid (above 0.001) were also present in blood.

Researchers took RNA transcripts and amplified the TCR beta CDR3 regions from them. Primed by the HTBI set, a first-round RT-PCR was run on the TCR CDR3. Each CDR3 protein gets one entry after TCRdb re-called the multiplex PCR reads with MiXCR. Of 400,000 to 550,000 distinct CDR3 sequences detected, around 22% appear once; the ten largest clones hold about 11%. At least ten counts were recorded for this clonotype. Its matching antigen is unknown. Sequencing was carried out using blood. The sequence was obtained from a woman aged 25 to 39 with Graves' ophthalmopathy. J is TRBJ1-1 and V is TRBV20-1; D uncertain. The CDR3 region has the DNA TGCAGTGCCCCATCGCCCGGGAACACTGAAGCTTTCTTT. This sequence encodes CSAPSPGNTEAFF.